This TCR beta chain was identified in a study of OX40 agonist ivuxolimab in advanced cancers. Whole-study context: Three patients, one with hepatocellular carcinoma and two with cutaneous melanoma, achieved partial responses.

The length of the CDR3 is 15 residues. V lost 1 base to trimming and J lost 0 bases, with 10 bases between them. Germline values: CDR1 LGHNA, CDR2 YSLEER. Only in-frame clones appear in the TCRdb table, and some are missing; sequencing was by immunoSEQ multiplex PCR. The sample includes about 73,000 clones, about 92% seen only once; the top ten take roughly a tenth. The TCR was taken from an adult with an advanced solid tumor such as melanoma, head and neck, liver or kidney cancer. The chain is built from TRBV4-3 and TRBJ2-7; D is perhaps TRBD1 (5 bases). Sequences were derived from CD4+ or CD8+ T cells sorted from blood, sampled in a trial of the OX40 agonist ivuxolimab. CDR3 amino acids: CASSQADQGSYEQYF. CDR3 in DNA: TGCGCCAGCAGCCAAGCCGACCAGGGCTCCTACGAGCAGTACTTC.